This T cell receptor beta chain was sequenced during a study of cytomegalovirus exposure and HLA in healthy donors. 13 Jbeta primers and 60 Vbeta primers were used for the PCR. The data were produced by immunoSEQ multiplex PCR, yet TCRdb's version contains in-frame clones alone and is incomplete. The specimen's table records nearly 200,000 clones. Sampled while nominally healthy, donors likely had unrecorded immune exposures. The sample consisted of PBMCs. The sequence came from a boy aged 5 to 17 in good health and CMV-seronegative.

This CDR3 reads CSVVLIIGQGYNEQFF. CDR3 in DNA: TGCAGCGTTGTTCTTATCATAGGACAAGGTTACAATGAGCAGTTCTTC. The rearrangement uses TRBV29-1 and TRBJ2-1; D might be TRBD1 (5 bases). The CDR3 contains 16 residues. V shed 4 bases and J shed 4 bases, with 20 bases lying between them. Germline CDR1 is SQVTM and CDR2 is ANQGSEA.